This T cell receptor (beta chain) was sequenced in a study of T cell responses to AZD1222 COVID-19 vaccine. General study points: The CD4 TCRs associated with vaccination extended across spike and predominated at 160-218 and 743-854. Breadth and depth of Spike-specific TCRs rose after two AZD1222 doses. A mostly white British donor set with more females was recruited, and clonal diversity was possibly underestimated. It was only after the peak T cell response that any repertoires were sampled.

On this clone: The antigen is not known.

The assay was immunoSEQ multiplex PCR, and TCRdb's table has in-frame clones only and misses some. The sample yields around 130,000 clones, 70% to 90% seen once. CDR1 is LNHDA, CDR2 SQIVND, per germline (reference sequence). V lost 0 bases to trimming and J lost 0 bases, with 12 bases between them. CDR3 length: 17 amino acids. The source material was peripheral blood, sampled on day 0 of AZD1222 vaccination. This clonotype was sampled from an adult in good health. This chain links TRBV19 with TRBJ1-5, with D tentatively TRBD1 (6 bases). The CDR3 spells CASSIDLRGSSNQPQHF. Written as DNA, the CDR3 is TGTGCCAGTAGTATAGATCTAAGGGGGAGTAGCAATCAGCCCCAGCATTTT.